What follows describes a single T cell receptor beta chain. Per the original data handling: Reference gene primers were amplified, and this amplification served to estimate nucleated cell counts. TCRdb's copy holds only in-frame clones and misses some; the assay was immunoSEQ multiplex PCR. V and J calls and clone size follow that table, whereas D and trimming were derived from the DNA. The table records tens of thousands of clones, around 79% of them present only once. This entry is derived from a study of blood T cell repertoires in COVID-19. Study summary: Acute-phase and convalescent COVID-19 samples originated in the United States, Italy and Spain. From T cells, B-cell-depleted T cells, or PBMCs came the material, which was cDNA or gDNA.

Sample: peripheral blood. The sequence derives from a human donor in a cohort sampled during active COVID-19.

CDR3 residues: CASTSSSGGNGFRFF. The CDR3, as DNA: TGTGCCAGCACCTCGTCCTCAGGGGGGAACGGTTTTCGGTTTTTT. J is TRBJ1-4 and V is TRBV28; 7 nucleotides match TRBD1. There are 15 residues in the CDR3. CDR1 is MDHEN and CDR2 is SYDVKM in the germline V gene. Trimming at V came to 7 bases and at J to 16 bases, leaving 21 bases not matched to a gene.